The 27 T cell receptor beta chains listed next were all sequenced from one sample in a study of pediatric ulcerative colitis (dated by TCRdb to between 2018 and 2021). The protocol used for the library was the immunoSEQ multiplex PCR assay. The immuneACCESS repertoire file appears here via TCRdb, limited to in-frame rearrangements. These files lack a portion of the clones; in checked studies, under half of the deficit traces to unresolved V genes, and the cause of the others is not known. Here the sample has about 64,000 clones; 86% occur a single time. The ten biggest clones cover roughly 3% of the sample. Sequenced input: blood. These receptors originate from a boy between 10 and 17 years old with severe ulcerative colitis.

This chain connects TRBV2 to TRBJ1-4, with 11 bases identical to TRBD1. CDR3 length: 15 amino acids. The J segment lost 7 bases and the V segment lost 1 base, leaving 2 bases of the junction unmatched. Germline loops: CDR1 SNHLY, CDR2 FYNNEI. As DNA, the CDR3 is TGTGCCAGCAGTGAAGGGACAGGGGGCTTTGAAAAACTGTTTTTT. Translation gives CASSEGTGGFEKLFF.

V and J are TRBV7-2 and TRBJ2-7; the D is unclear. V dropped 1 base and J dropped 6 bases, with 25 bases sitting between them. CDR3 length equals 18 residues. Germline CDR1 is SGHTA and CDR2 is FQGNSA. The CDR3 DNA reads TGTGCCAGCAGCTTAGTAGGAATCTCTCGAAATTCCGCCTCCGAGCAGTACTTC. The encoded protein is CASSLVGISRNSASEQYF.

The CDR3 sequence is CASSIDGGQDGYTF. In DNA, the CDR3 is TGTGCCAGTAGTATAGATGGGGGGCAGGATGGCTACACCTTC. V usage is TRBV19 and J usage is TRBJ1-2; weak D call: TRBD1 (6 bases). CDR1 and CDR2 from the germline V gene are LNHDA and SQIVND (reference sequence). The CDR3 length is 14 residues. The V end lost 0 bases, the J end lost 6 bases, and 11 bases lay between the germline ends.

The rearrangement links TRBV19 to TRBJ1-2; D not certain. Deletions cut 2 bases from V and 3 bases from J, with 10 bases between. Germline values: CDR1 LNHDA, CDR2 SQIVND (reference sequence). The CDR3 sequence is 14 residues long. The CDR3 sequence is CASSIRQSHYGYTF. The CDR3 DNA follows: TGTGCCAGTAGTATACGGCAGAGCCACTATGGCTACACCTTC.

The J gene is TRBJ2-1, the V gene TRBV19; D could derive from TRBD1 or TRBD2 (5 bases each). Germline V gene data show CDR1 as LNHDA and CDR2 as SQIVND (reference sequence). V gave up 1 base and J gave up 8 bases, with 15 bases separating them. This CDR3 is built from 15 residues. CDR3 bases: TGTGCCAGTAGTATAGGAACAGGACTCGTTCATGAGCAGTTCTTC. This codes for CASSIGTGLVHEQFF.

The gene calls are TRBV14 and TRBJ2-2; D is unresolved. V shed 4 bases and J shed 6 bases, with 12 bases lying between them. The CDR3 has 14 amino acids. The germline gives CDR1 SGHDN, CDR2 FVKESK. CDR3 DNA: TGTGCCAGCAGCCCTATCGATGGCCCCGGGGAGCTGTTTTTT. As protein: CASSPIDGPGELFF.

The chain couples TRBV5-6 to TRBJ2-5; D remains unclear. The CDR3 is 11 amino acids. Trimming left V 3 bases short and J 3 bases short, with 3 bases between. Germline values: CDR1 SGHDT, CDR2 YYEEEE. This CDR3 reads CASSYEETQYF. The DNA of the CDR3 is TGTGCCAGCAGCTACGAAGAGACCCAGTACTTC.

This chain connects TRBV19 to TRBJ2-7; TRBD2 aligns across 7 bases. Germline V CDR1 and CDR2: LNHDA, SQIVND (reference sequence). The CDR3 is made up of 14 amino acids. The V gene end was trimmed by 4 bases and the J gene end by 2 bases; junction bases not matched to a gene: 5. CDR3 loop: CASSTGAGTYEQYF. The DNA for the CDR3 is TGTGCCAGTAGTACCGGAGCGGGAACCTACGAGCAGTACTTC.

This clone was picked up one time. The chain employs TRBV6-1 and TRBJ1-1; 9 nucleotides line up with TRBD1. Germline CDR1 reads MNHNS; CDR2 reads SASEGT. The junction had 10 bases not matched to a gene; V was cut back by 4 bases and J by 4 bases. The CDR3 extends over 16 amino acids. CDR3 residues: CASSVTGGLSATEAFF. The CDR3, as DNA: TGTGCCAGCAGTGTAACAGGGGGCCTGAGCGCCACTGAAGCTTTCTTT.

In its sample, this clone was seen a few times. The CDR3 nucleotides are TGCGCCAGCAGCTTCCAGCTAGCGGGAATGAGCGAGCAGTACTTC. Amino acids: CASSFQLAGMSEQYF. This sequence joins TRBV5-1 and TRBJ2-7; TRBD2 agrees at 9 bases. CDR1 and CDR2 from the germline V gene are SGHRS and YFSETQ. V gave up 2 bases and J gave up 6 bases; unmatched junction bases: 9. The CDR3 totals 15 residues. The whole variable domain, remainder taken from reference TRBV5-1 and TRBJ2-7, is KAGVTQTPRYLIKTRGQQVTLSCSPISGHRSVSWYQQTPGQGLQFLFEYFSETQRNKGNFPGRFSGRQFSNSRSEMNVSTLELGDSALYLCASSFQLAGMSEQYFGPGTRLTVT.

CDR3 sequence reads: CAIRLQANTGELFF. The CDR3 nucleotides are TGTGCCATCCGACTGCAGGCGAACACCGGGGAGCTGTTTTTT. The rearrangement uses TRBV10-3 and TRBJ2-2; unclear D gene. Trimming cost V 8 bases and J 0 bases, with 10 bases left between them. Germline CDR1 is ENHRY and CDR2 is SYGVKD. This CDR3 contains 14 residues.

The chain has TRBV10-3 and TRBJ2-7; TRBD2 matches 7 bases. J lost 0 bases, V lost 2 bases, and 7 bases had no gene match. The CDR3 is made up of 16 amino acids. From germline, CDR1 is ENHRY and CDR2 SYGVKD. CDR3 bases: TGTGCCATCAGTGAGCCCCTAGCGGCCTCCTCCTACGAGCAGTACTTC. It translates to CAISEPLAASSYEQYF.

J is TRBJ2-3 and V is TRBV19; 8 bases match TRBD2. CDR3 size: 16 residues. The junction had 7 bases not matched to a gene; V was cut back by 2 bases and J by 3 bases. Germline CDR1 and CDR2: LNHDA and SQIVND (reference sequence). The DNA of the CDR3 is TGTGCCAGTAGTATATTTGGAACGGGAGGGACAGATACGCAGTATTTT. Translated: CASSIFGTGGTDTQYF.

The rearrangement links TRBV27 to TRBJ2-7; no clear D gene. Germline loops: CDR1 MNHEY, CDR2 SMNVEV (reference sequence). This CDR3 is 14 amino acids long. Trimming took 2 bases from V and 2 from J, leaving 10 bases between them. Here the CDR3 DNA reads TGTGCCAGCAGTTTAGTGGGCAGGCCCTACGAGCAGTACTTC. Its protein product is CASSLVGRPYEQYF.

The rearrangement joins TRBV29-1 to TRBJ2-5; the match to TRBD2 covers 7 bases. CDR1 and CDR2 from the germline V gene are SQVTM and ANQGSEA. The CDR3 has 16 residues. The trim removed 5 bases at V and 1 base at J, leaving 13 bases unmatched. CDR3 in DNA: TGCAGCGTTACCCCCCCCTGGGAGGGCCTCCAAGAGACCCAGTACTTC. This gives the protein CSVTPPWEGLQETQYF.

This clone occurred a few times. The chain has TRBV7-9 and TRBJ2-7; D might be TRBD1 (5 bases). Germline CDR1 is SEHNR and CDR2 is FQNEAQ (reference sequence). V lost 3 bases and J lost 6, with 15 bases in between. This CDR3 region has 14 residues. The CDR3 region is CASSFAGMGGEQYF. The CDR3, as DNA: TGTGCCAGCAGCTTTGCAGGGATGGGCGGCGAGCAGTACTTC.

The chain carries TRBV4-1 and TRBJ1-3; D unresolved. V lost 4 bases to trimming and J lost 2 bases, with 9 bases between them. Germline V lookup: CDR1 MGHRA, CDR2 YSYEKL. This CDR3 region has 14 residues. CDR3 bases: TGCGCCAGCAGCCGTGAATCTCCTGGAAACACCATATATTTT. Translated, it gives CASSRESPGNTIYF.

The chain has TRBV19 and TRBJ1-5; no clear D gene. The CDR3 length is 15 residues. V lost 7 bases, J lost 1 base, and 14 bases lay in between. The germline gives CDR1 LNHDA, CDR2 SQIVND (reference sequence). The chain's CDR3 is CASNTGMWSNQPQHF. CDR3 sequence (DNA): TGTGCCAGTAACACCGGAATGTGGAGCAATCAGCCCCAGCATTTT.

CDR3: CSVGRAGGPTGELFF. In DNA, the CDR3 is TGCAGCGTTGGAAGAGCGGGAGGGCCGACCGGGGAGCTGTTTTTT. J is TRBJ2-2 and V is TRBV29-1; TRBD2 aligns across 10 bases. CDR1 and CDR2 from the germline V gene are SQVTM and ANQGSEA. This CDR3 region has 15 residues. Trimming cost V 4 bases and J 5 bases; bases outside gene matches: 7.

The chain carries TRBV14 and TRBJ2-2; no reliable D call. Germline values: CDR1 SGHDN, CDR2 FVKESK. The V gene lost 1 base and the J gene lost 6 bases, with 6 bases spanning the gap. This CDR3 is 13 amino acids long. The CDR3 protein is CASSQGYPGELFF. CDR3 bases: TGTGCCAGCAGCCAAGGGTATCCCGGGGAGCTGTTTTTT.

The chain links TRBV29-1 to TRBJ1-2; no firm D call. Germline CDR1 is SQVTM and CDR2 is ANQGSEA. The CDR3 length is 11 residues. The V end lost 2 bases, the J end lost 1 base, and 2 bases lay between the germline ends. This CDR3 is CSVEINYGYTF. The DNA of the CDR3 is TGCAGCGTTGAAATTAACTATGGCTACACCTTC.

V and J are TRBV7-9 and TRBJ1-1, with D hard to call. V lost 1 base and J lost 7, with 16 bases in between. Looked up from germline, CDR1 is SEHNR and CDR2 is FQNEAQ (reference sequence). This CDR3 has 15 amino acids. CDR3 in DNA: TGTGCCAGCAGCTTAGATATGGCCCTTCGAAGTGAAGCTTTCTTT. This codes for CASSLDMALRSEAFF.

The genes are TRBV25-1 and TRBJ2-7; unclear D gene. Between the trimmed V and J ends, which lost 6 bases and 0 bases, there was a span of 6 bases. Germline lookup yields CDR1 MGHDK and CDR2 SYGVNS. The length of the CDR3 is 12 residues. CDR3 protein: CASSPSSYEQYF. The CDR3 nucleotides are TGTGCCAGCAGCCCTAGCTCCTACGAGCAGTACTTC.

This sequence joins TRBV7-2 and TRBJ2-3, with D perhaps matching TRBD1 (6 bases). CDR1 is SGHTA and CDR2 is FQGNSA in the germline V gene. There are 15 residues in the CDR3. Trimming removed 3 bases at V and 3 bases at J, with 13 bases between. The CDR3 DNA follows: TGTGCCAGCAGCTTCAGCCAGGGGATGACAGATACGCAGTATTTT. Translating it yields CASSFSQGMTDTQYF.

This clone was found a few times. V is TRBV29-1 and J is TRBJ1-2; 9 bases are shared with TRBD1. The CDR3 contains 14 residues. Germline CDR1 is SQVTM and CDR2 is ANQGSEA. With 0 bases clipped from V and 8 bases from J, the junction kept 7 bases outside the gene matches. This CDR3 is CSVEDEGTGFGYTF. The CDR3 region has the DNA TGCAGCGTTGAAGACGAGGGGACAGGGTTCGGCTACACCTTC.

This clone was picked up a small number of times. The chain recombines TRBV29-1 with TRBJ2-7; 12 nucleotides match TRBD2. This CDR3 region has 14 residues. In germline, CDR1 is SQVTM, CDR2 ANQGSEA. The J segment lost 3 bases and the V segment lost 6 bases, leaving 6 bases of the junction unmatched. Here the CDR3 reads CSVTGLAGNYEQYF. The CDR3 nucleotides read TGCAGCGTGACCGGACTAGCGGGGAACTACGAGCAGTACTTC.

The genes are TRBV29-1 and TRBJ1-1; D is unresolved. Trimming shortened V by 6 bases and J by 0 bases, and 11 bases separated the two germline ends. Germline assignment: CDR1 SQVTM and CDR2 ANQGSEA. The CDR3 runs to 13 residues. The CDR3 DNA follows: TGCAGCGTACACAAAGGGATGAACACTGAAGCTTTCTTT. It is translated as CSVHKGMNTEAFF. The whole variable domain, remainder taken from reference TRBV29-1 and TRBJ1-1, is SAVISQKPSRDICQRGTSLTIQCQVDSQVTMMFWYRQQPGQSLTLIATANQGSEATYESGFVIDKFPISRPNLTFSTLTVSNMSPEDSSIYLCSVHKGMNTEAFFGQGTRLTVV.